The next 23 T cell receptor beta chains were all read from a single sample in a study of T cell responses to AZD1222 COVID-19 vaccine. The protocol was immunoSEQ multiplex PCR, while the TCRdb copy is restricted to in-frame clones and leaves out a portion. The repertoire has 80,000 to 95,000 clones, over 85% of them found once; the top ten carry approximately 2.8%. The material sequenced was peripheral blood, taken on day 0 of MenACWY control vaccination. The receptors shown here come from an adult in good health.

The rearrangement uses TRBV5-4 and TRBJ2-5, with D unclear. Trimming left V 4 bases short and J 2 bases short, with 9 bases between. The germline CDR1 and CDR2 sequences are SGHNT and YYREEE (reference sequence). The CDR3 totals 13 residues. For the CDR3, the DNA is TGTGCCAGCAGCGTTACTCGGCAAGAGACCCAGTACTTC. Translated: CASSVTRQETQYF.

For the CDR3, the DNA is TGCAGTGCTAGTAGTTGGGCGGGTGTTAACTATGGCTACACCTTC. Its translation is CSASSWAGVNYGYTF. V and J are TRBV20-1 and TRBJ1-2; D not resolved. The V and J ends lost 3 bases and 1 base respectively, with 15 bases between them. The CDR3 extends over 15 amino acids. The germline gives CDR1 DFQATT, CDR2 SNEGSKA (reference sequence).

This chain uses TRBV12-3 or TRBV12-4 with TRBJ2-4, with D perhaps TRBD1 (6 bases). The V and J ends lost 6 bases and 8 bases respectively, with 14 bases between them. The CDR3 extends over 13 amino acids. The CDR3 region has the DNA TGTGCCAGCAGGGACCCAGGGGTTTACATTCAGTACTTC. Protein: CASRDPGVYIQYF.

This clone was seen more than once but under ten times. The chain combines TRBV30 with TRBJ2-1; D gene ambiguous. Trimming took 5 bases from V and 4 from J, leaving 6 bases between them. The CDR3 sequence is 11 residues long. The germline gives CDR1 GTSNPN, CDR2 SVGIG (reference sequence). The CDR3 DNA sequence: TGTGCCTGGGACCATTACAATGAGCAGTTCTTC. Residues: CAWDHYNEQFF.

Here the CDR3 DNA reads TGTGCCAGCAGCTTAGTCGAAGGGGGCTATGGCTACACCTTC. Residues: CASSLVEGGYGYTF. This chain joins TRBV7-2 and TRBJ1-2; perhaps TRBD1 as D (6 bases). The CDR3 has 14 amino acids. The germline gives CDR1 SGHTA, CDR2 FQGNSA. With 1 base removed from V and 4 bases from J, the gap between germline ends came to 10 bases.

This clone occurred a few times. The chain has TRBV11-3 and TRBJ1-1, with D unclear. The CDR3 has 14 residues. Germline assignment: CDR1 SGHNT and CDR2 YENEEA. The ends were cut back, 1 base at V and 5 bases at J, with 11 bases in the middle. The CDR3 region is CASSLVAKGTEAFF. DNA of the CDR3: TGTGCCAGCAGCTTAGTAGCTAAGGGTACTGAAGCTTTCTTT.

V and J are TRBV7-9 and TRBJ1-4; TRBD1 agrees at 7 bases. There are 14 residues in the CDR3. The germline gives CDR1 SEHNR, CDR2 FQNEAQ (reference sequence). Losses at the gene ends were 2 bases for V and 7 bases for J; bases not matched to a gene: 4. The CDR3 loop reads CASSLLTGSEKLFF. CDR3 in DNA: TGTGCCAGCAGCTTATTGACAGGGAGTGAAAAACTGTTTTTT. The full variable domain, its missing parts supplied by reference TRBV7-9 and TRBJ1-4, is DTGVSQNPRHKITKRGQNVTFRCDPISEHNRLYWYRQTLGQGPEFLTYFQNEAQLEKSRLLSDRFSAERPKGSFSTLEIQRTEQGDSAMYLCASSLLTGSEKLFFGSGTQLSVL.

The J gene is TRBJ2-3, the V gene TRBV3-1 (or the pseudogene TRBV3-2); the match to TRBD2 covers 8 bases. There are 15 residues in the CDR3. V was pared by 2 bases and J by 6 bases, with 7 bases of the junction left unmatched. The germline gives CDR1 LGHDT, CDR2 YNNKEL (reference sequence). The CDR3 here is CASSQNGGAWDTQYF. As DNA, the CDR3 is TGTGCCAGCAGCCAAAACGGGGGGGCTTGGGATACGCAGTATTTT.

V and J are TRBV29-1 and TRBJ2-5; D gene unclear. CDR1 and CDR2 (germline): SQVTM, ANQGSEA. Trimming removed 5 bases at V and 4 bases at J, with 14 bases between. This CDR3 is 13 amino acids long. The CDR3 nucleotides read TGCAGCGTTCTTGGGTCCTTCGGAGAGACCCAGTACTTC. Its translation: CSVLGSFGETQYF.

The rearrangement uses TRBV6-2 or TRBV6-3 and TRBJ2-5, with 8 nucleotides matching TRBD1. The CDR3 totals 16 residues. Germline assignment: CDR1 MNHEY and CDR2 SVGEGT. After removal of 6 bases from V and 4 bases from J, the junction contained 13 bases not matched to a gene. This chain's CDR3 is CASSPTGRGRRETQYF. As DNA, the CDR3 is TGTGCCAGCAGCCCTACCGGCAGGGGGCGCAGAGAGACCCAGTACTTC.

The CDR3 is CASSFGTGGGSDYGYTF. In nucleotides, the CDR3 is TGTGCCAGCAGTTTTGGGACAGGGGGCGGCTCAGACTATGGCTACACCTTC. V usage is TRBV27 and J usage is TRBJ1-2; TRBD1 matches 12 bases. This CDR3 contains 17 residues. The V gene end was trimmed by 3 bases and the J gene end by 3 bases; junction bases not matched to a gene: 8. Germline CDR1 MNHEY, CDR2 SMNVEV (reference sequence).

The V and J genes are TRBV11-3 and TRBJ2-5; TRBD1 matches at 9 bases. The CDR3 extends over 16 amino acids. From germline, CDR1 is SGHNT and CDR2 YENEEA. J gave up 0 bases and V 5 bases, and 7 bases lay outside the gene matches. Written as DNA, the CDR3 is TGTGCCAGCAGCCCGTACGACAGGGGGTACCAAGAGACCCAGTACTTC. Protein sequence: CASSPYDRGYQETQYF.

This chain links TRBV27 with TRBJ1-4, with no clear D. V was cut by 5 bases and J by 4 bases, with 8 bases left in between. This CDR3 has 13 amino acids. CDR1 is MNHEY and CDR2 is SMNVEV in the germline V gene (reference sequence). The CDR3 spells CASSQLYNEKLFF. CDR3 DNA: TGTGCCAGCAGTCAGCTTTATAATGAAAAACTGTTTTTT. The whole variable domain, filled in from reference TRBV27 and TRBJ1-4, reads EAQVTQNPRYLITVTGKKLTVTCSQNMNHEYMSWYRQDPGLGLRQIYYSMNVEVTDKGDVPEGYKVSRKEKRNFPLILESPSPNQTSLYFCASSQLYNEKLFFGSGTQLSVL.

The V call is TRBV6-2 or TRBV6-3, the J call TRBJ1-1; 7 bases map to TRBD1. Germline V lookup: CDR1 MNHEY, CDR2 SVGEGT. The J segment lost 6 bases and the V segment lost 3 bases, leaving 7 bases of the junction unmatched. The CDR3 consists of 14 residues. The CDR3 here is CASSYPQGVSEAFF. For the CDR3, the DNA is TGTGCCAGCAGTTATCCCCAGGGGGTCTCTGAAGCTTTCTTT.

The chain uses TRBV20-1 and TRBJ1-5, with D uncertain. Trimming pared 3 bases from V and 0 bases from J, leaving 3 bases between. The CDR3 length is 12 residues. Germline-derived CDR1 and CDR2 are DFQATT and SNEGSKA (reference sequence). The CDR3 nucleotides read TGCAGTGCTAGTGGTAGCAATCAGCCCCAGCATTTT. Translating it yields CSASGSNQPQHF.

The chain combines TRBV5-1 with TRBJ1-2; possibly TRBD1 for D (6 bases). The length of the CDR3 is 17 residues. Germline CDR1 is SGHRS and CDR2 is YFSETQ. With 4 bases removed from V and 8 bases from J, the gap between germline ends came to 27 bases. The CDR3 DNA sequence: TGCGCCAGCAGCGCTCCCACGGGGGGCCTGAGCTTTCGGGGCTACACCTTC. As protein: CASSAPTGGLSFRGYTF.

The CDR3 spells CASSQDRGGRSYGYTF. Here the CDR3 DNA reads TGCGCCAGCAGCCAAGATCGTGGGGGCAGGAGCTATGGCTACACCTTC. The chain recombines TRBV4-1 with TRBJ1-2; D might be TRBD1 (6 bases). The germline V gene encodes CDR1 MGHRA and CDR2 YSYEKL. Trimming stripped 0 bases from V and 4 bases from J, with 15 bases between. The CDR3 runs to 16 residues.

This clone came up once. This chain joins TRBV5-1 and TRBJ1-1; 12 nucleotides match TRBD1. Germline trimming cut 4 bases from V and 3 bases from J; bases unmatched to any gene: 13. The CDR3 runs to 18 residues. Germline loops: CDR1 SGHRS, CDR2 YFSETQ. CDR3 DNA: TGCGCCAGCAGCATAACGTCCCGGGACAGGGGGCGATACACTGAAGCTTTCTTT. It codes for CASSITSRDRGRYTEAFF.

Regarding this clone: Other DNA sequences in this sample translate to the same CDR3. CDR3 region: CASSLDRLNSPLHF. CDR3 bases: TGTGCCAGCAGCTTGGACAGACTGAATTCACCCCTCCACTTT. This chain joins TRBV11-2 and TRBJ1-6; a weak D match, TRBD1 (6 bases). V lost 3 bases and J 7 bases, leaving 10 bases between the germline ends. The CDR3 sequence is 14 residues long. Germline values: CDR1 SGHAT, CDR2 FQNNGV.

CDR3 DNA: TGCGCCAGCAGCCATCCCCGACTAGCGGGGAACTCTGGGGCCAACGTCCTGACTTTC. Translating it yields CASSHPRLAGNSGANVLTF. V gene TRBV4-1 combines with J gene TRBJ2-6; 11 nucleotides agree with TRBD2. The CDR3 spans 19 residues. J gave up 0 bases and V 3 bases, and 7 bases lay outside the gene matches. The germline gives CDR1 MGHRA, CDR2 YSYEKL.

V is TRBV5-4 and J is TRBJ2-3, with D unresolved. V lost 2 bases to trimming and J lost 2 bases, with 9 bases between them. Looked up from germline, CDR1 is SGHNT and CDR2 is YYREEE (reference sequence). CDR3 length: 14 residues. This CDR3 is CASSLVGTTDTQYF. In DNA, the CDR3 is TGTGCCAGCAGCTTAGTGGGAACCACAGATACGCAGTATTTT.

The genes are TRBV25-1 and TRBJ2-7, with D maybe TRBD1 (6 bases). The CDR3 is 14 residues long. The germline gives CDR1 MGHDK, CDR2 SYGVNS. Trimming stripped 3 bases from V and 3 bases from J, with 12 bases between. Written as DNA, the CDR3 is TGTGCCAGCAGTGACACCGACAGGATCTACGAGCAGTACTTC. Its protein is CASSDTDRIYEQYF.

The genes are TRBV27 and TRBJ2-1; possible D gene TRBD2, 7 bases. Trimming stripped 0 bases from V and 8 bases from J, with 14 bases between. Germline V lookup: CDR1 MNHEY, CDR2 SMNVEV (reference sequence). This CDR3 is built from 15 residues. The CDR3 region is CASSLSPGGGDEQFF. DNA of the CDR3: TGTGCCAGCAGTTTATCGCCGGGCGGGGGCGATGAGCAGTTCTTC.